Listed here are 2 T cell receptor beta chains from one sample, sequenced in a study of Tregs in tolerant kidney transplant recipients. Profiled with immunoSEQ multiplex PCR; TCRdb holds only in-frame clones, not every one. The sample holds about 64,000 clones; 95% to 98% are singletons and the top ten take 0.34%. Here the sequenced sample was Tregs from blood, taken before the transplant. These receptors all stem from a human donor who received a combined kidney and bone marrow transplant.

CDR3 DNA sequence: TGTGCCAGCAGCTTCCCCGGTAGTCTCATGAACACTGAAGCTTTCTTT. Protein: CASSFPGSLMNTEAFF. V is TRBV5-4 and J is TRBJ1-1; D is ambiguous. The germline V and J ends were trimmed by 2 bases and 0 bases, with 14 bases remaining between them. The CDR3 covers 16 residues. Per the germline V gene, CDR1 is SGHNT and CDR2 is YYREEE (reference sequence).

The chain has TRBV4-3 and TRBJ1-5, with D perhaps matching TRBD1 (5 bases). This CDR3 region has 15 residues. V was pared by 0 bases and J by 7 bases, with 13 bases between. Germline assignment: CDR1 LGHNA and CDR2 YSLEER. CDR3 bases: TGCGCCAGCAGCCAAGATCACGGGGGGGACCAGCCCCAGCATTTT. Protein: CASSQDHGGDQPQHF.